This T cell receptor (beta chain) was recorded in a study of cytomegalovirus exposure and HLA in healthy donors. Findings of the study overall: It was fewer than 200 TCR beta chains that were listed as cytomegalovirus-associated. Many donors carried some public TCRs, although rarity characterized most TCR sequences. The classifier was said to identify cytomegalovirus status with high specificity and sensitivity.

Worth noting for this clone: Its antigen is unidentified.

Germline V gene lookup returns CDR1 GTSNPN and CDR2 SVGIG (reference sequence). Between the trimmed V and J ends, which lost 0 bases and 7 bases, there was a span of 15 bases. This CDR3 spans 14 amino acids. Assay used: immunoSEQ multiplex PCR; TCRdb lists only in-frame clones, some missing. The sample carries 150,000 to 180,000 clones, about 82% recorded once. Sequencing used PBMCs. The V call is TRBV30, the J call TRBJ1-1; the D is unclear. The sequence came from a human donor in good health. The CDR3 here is CAWSVRYSGREAFF. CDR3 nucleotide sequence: TGTGCCTGGAGTGTAAGGTATTCAGGCCGTGAAGCTTTCTTT.